A selection of T cell receptor beta chains follows, all from one sample in a study of spatial heterogeneity in lung cancer. From the 5' RACE reads, TCRdb called clonotypes with MiXCR, one entry per CDR3 protein. The profile covers tens of thousands of distinct CDR3 sequences, with 6.9% appearing a single time and 13% to 15% taken by the ten largest. Sequenced here: PBMCs, sampled at surgery. The receptors originated from a male donor with early-stage non-small cell lung cancer. Each CDR3 is given without its conserved first and last residue.

TRBJ1-1,TRBV20-1,SARDPKGSAEAF
TRBJ1-3,TRBV28,ASSARGPSSGNTIY
TRBJ2-7,TRBV2,ASSDKGQPYEQY
TRBJ2-5,TRBV12-3/TRBV12-4,ASSLGTRTQY
TRBJ1-1,TRBV7-9,ASSPYDITNTEAF
TRBJ1-5,TRBV7-8,ASSLFSRIDQPQH
TRBJ1-4,TRBV20-1,SARVTATNEKLF
TRBJ1-2,TRBV10-3,AIRTGDGGYT
TRBJ2-7,TRBV5-1,ASSLGRNDEQY
TRBJ2-1,TRBV5-1,ASSLHEGTKVNEQF
TRBJ2-6,TRBV10-2,ASSEPTGAGANVLT
TRBJ2-2,TRBV15,ATSLVGGELF
TRBJ1-6,TRBV28,ATQGRGNSPLH
TRBJ2-3,TRBV20-1,SATTGLAGGPLTDTQY
TRBJ2-5,TRBV27,ASTSGGVGQETQY
TRBJ2-2,TRBV5-4,ASSFRTGRTTGELF
TRBJ1-5,TRBV12-3/TRBV12-4,ASSLGDSQPQH
TRBJ2-7,TRBV3-1,ASSRRRLGTAVHEQY
TRBJ2-7,TRBV7-9,ASSFGGSSYEQY
TRBJ2-1,TRBV29-1,SVSGAYNEQF
TRBJ2-3,TRBV18,ASSPFQDKGDGDTQY
TRBJ2-7,TRBV28,ASSLEDYEQY
TRBJ2-1,TRBV20-1,SAVPLTSGSGNEQF
TRBJ2-3,TRBV5-1,ASSLGLLSTDTQY
TRBJ1-3,TRBV27,ASSWTGRSGNTIY
TRBJ2-5,TRBV15,ATSRAEQETQY
TRBJ2-1,TRBV28,ASSFNRGGQF
TRBJ1-4,TRBV20-1,SASRTSATNEKLF
TRBJ2-5,TRBV6-2/TRBV6-3,ASSYGTGDGKTQY
TRBJ2-3,TRBV11-2,ASSSRSDTQY
TRBJ2-5,TRBV18,ASSPPRTSGGQETQY
TRBJ1-5,TRBV3-1,ASSPHSGGNNQPQH
TRBJ1-1,TRBV10-3,ASVDSGGGTEAF
TRBJ2-5,TRBV5-1,ASRGRVQETQY
TRBJ2-3,TRBV6-6,ASSYPGLNPGADTQY
TRBJ2-5,TRBV4-1,ASSQDGGETQY
TRBJ2-2,TRBV5-4,ASSRNTGELF
TRBJ2-1,TRBV7-6,ASSSTGEIVNEQF
TRBJ1-6,TRBV4-1,ASSQDPGASSYNSPLH
TRBJ1-1,TRBV12-5,ASAVGSGRTEAF
TRBJ2-7,TRBV23-1,ASSPQGRPYEQY
TRBJ1-3,TRBV9,ASSSGSANSGNTIY
TRBJ1-2,TRBV7-9,ASETTQGTIDYGYT
TRBJ2-3,TRBV10-2,ASSVGGSTDTQY
TRBJ1-1,TRBV7-7,ASSLGSDTEAF
TRBJ2-1,TRBV18,ASSPTGNEQF
TRBJ1-1,TRBV28,ASSFRRRTIRRNTEAF
TRBJ2-3,TRBV20-1,SAVRPGPRGDTQY
TRBJ2-7,TRBV5-4,ASSTDSYEQY
TRBJ2-3,TRBV20-1,SALAGLAGAGTQY
TRBJ2-2,TRBV5-1,ASSFNGANTGELF
TRBJ1-5,TRBV5-5,ASSYDRGSRQPQH
TRBJ1-2,TRBV10-2,ASSDNRGSGYT
TRBJ2-6,TRBV5-5,ASSTGQGRSLGANVLT
TRBJ2-5,TRBV5-1,ASSLTYSGRDNFERETQY
TRBJ2-1,TRBV4-1,ASSQVDLVFYNEQF
TRBJ2-1,TRBV6-2/TRBV6-3,ASIPEGGNEQF
TRBJ2-1,TRBV7-9,ASTSPGVPEQF
TRBJ2-5,TRBV24-1,ATSASLGLAGETQY